This T cell receptor (beta chain) was obtained from a study of blood T cell repertoires in COVID-19. As processed by the authors: Researchers report that nucleated cell counts were estimated from reference gene primer amplification. Data came from immunoSEQ multiplex PCR; TCRdb stores just in-frame clones and leaves some out. V and J calls and clone size are given by that table; D and trimming were obtained from the DNA. The table shows 200,000 to 250,000 clones, with about 80% occurring only once. The V gene end was trimmed by 4 bases and the J gene end by 8 bases; junction bases not matched to a gene: 10. This CDR3 contains 14 residues. Germline assignment: CDR1 SQVTM and CDR2 ANQGSEA. Participants came from roughly 24 US areas, aged about 18 to 95 years. Recovered status in Cohort 3 required two negative PCRs, clearance, or symptom resolution.

V and J are TRBV29-1 and TRBJ1-4, with 7 bases that match TRBD1. The clonotype comes from a man between 40 and 49 years old who had recovered from COVID-19. Sequencing was done on a sample of PBMCs or T cells enriched from blood (not recorded which). CDR3 sequence reads: CSVVMNRGGEKLFF. In DNA form, the CDR3 reads TGCAGCGTTGTTATGAACAGGGGAGGCGAAAAACTGTTTTTT.